This T cell receptor (beta chain) was retrieved from a study of persistence of HIV-infected CD4 T cells. Study as a whole: A median of approximately eight years of suppressive ART preceded sampling.

The libraries were made with immunoSEQ version 4 in survey mode. The assay was immunoSEQ multiplex PCR, and TCRdb's table has in-frame clones only and misses some. Of under 25,000 clones listed, 55% to 65% were seen once; the top ten hold under 2.5%. A note on this clone: Its specificity is unknown.

CDR1 SQVTM and CDR2 ANQGSEA come from the germline V gene. Trimming pared 0 bases from V and 6 bases from J, leaving 14 bases between. This CDR3 contains 14 residues. Overlapping HIV-1 Gag 15-mer peptides at 0.85 to 1 ug per peptide per mL were used. Responding CD4+ T cells were sorted by upregulation of both CD40 ligand and CD69. This material consisted of CD4+ T cells sorted from PBMCs after roughly 18-hour stimulation, taken from a patient who received antiretroviral therapy. V gene TRBV29-1 combines with J gene TRBJ1-1; D is possibly TRBD1 (5 bases). The receptor was isolated from an adult woman with HIV who was CMV-seropositive. DNA for the CDR3: TGCAGCGTTGAAGACTGGGGGGTTGAGGCTGAAGCTTTCTTT. Its protein product is CSVEDWGVEAEAFF.